This entry is about one TCR beta chain. No antigen is known for it. The data stem from a study of glioma-infiltrating T cells after dendritic cell vaccination. Study-level results: TCR clonality showed no direct relationship with survival.

Trimming removed 0 bases from V and 7 bases from J; junction bases left unmatched: 1. This CDR3 has 16 amino acids. Per the germline V gene, CDR1 is MGHRA and CDR2 is YSYEKL. The time point: after dendritic cell vaccination, including at tumor progression/relapse. The assay was immunoSEQ multiplex PCR, and TCRdb's table has in-frame clones only and misses some. The table includes tens of thousands of clones, roughly 91% detected once. The specimen comprised blood, sampled after dendritic cell vaccination. This sequence joins TRBV4-1 and TRBJ2-1; 15 bases are shared with TRBD2. This TCR derives from a human donor with glioblastoma. CDR3 in amino acids: CASSQEGLAGGNEQFF. CDR3 nucleotide sequence: TGCGCCAGCAGCCAAGAAGGACTAGCGGGGGGGAATGAGCAGTTCTTC.